This TCR beta chain is from a study of Ad26.COV2.S vaccination and SARS-CoV-2 variants. Broader study findings: Measures of TCR breadth and depth may have fallen short of total T cell responses. Breadth, reportedly substantial, characterized the spike-specific CD8+ and CD4+ T cell responses after vaccination. Participants in the vaccine arm had higher spike-specific TCR breadth; placebo recipients had lower. Across vaccine and placebo recipients, the breadth of non-spike TCRs was similar.

Germline lookup yields CDR1 MGHDK and CDR2 SYGVNS. The CDR3 loop spans 15 amino acids. V gave up 1 base and J gave up 1 base, with 8 bases separating them. Comment on this clone: No antigen is known for it.

The table came from immunoSEQ multiplex PCR; TCRdb's copy has only in-frame clones and leaves some out. The sample holds tens of thousands of clones; 83% are singletons and the top ten take around half. The receptor was isolated from a human donor who had recovered from COVID-19. The chain is built from TRBV25-1 and TRBJ1-5; no clear D. The sequences come from peripheral blood, collected after recovery from COVID-19. CDR3 bases: TGTGCCAGCAGTGAATTGGCGGTGAGCAATCAGCCCCAGCATTTT. Translation gives CASSELAVSNQPQHF.